These T cell receptor beta chains were read from a single sample in a study of T cell clones after liver transplantation. TCRdb's table, derived via immunoSEQ multiplex PCR, lists solely in-frame clones and lacks some. The sample includes roughly 73,000 clones, 75% to 90% of them seen just once. The material was CD4+ T cells from blood, obtained before liver transplant. All receptors derive from a human donor who received a liver transplant. The CDR3 runs from the conserved cysteine through the conserved F or W. The D gene is left open where the match is weak. The size of a clone is reported for some rows only, either as once, few or many, or as a class for expanded clones.

cdr3_nt cdr3_aa cdr3_length j_call clone_size v_call d_call
TGTGCCAGCAGCTCTCCGGGACAGTACACAGATACGCAGTATTTT CASSSPGQYTDTQYF 15 TRBJ2-3 NA TRBV28 TRBD1
TGTGCCAGCAGCGTAGATCAGGTTGGAGGCTATGGCTACACCTTC CASSVDQVGGYGYTF 15 TRBJ1-2 NA TRBV9 NA
TGTGCCAGCAGTTTAAGCGGGAGTAGGTATGAGCAGTTCTTC CASSLSGSRYEQFF 14 TRBJ2-1 NA TRBV27 TRBD2
TGTGCCAGCAGCCCTCCTATAGCGGGAGGCGAGCAGTACTTC CASSPPIAGGEQYF 14 TRBJ2-7 NA TRBV7-2 TRBD2
TGTGCCAGCAGTTCGGACATCTACGAGCAGTACTTC CASSSDIYEQYF 12 TRBJ2-7 NA TRBV28 NA
TGCGCCAGCAGCTTGGAGGGATTGCCGGGACAGGGGGCTGGGGAGACCCAGTACTTC CASSLEGLPGQGAGETQYF 19 TRBJ2-5 NA TRBV5-1 TRBD1
TGTGCCAGTAGTAGTCCGGGACTAGCCCTGGGTGAGCAGTTCTTC CASSSPGLALGEQFF 15 TRBJ2-1 NA TRBV19 TRBD2
TGTGCCAGCTGTTTAGCGGGAGGGCCTGGGAATGAGCAGTTCTTC CASCLAGGPGNEQFF 15 TRBJ2-1 NA TRBV18 TRBD2
TGTGCCAGCAGCGCCGGGACAAGATTGGGTCAGCCCCAGCATTTT CASSAGTRLGQPQHF 15 TRBJ1-5 once TRBV6-5 NA
TGTGCCAGCAGCTTAGACGGGGGTAGCTATGGCTACACCTTC CASSLDGGSYGYTF 14 TRBJ1-2 NA TRBV7-3 NA
TGCGCCAGCAGCAAGGGGGCAATGTCTACTAATGAAAAACTGTTTTTT CASSKGAMSTNEKLFF 16 TRBJ1-4 NA TRBV5-1 TRBD1
TGTGCCAGCAGCTTGGAGGGGACTATCCCTACCTACGAGCAGTACTTC CASSLEGTIPTYEQYF 16 TRBJ2-7 NA TRBV5-4 TRBD2
TGTGCCAGCAGGCCACTTAATGAAAAACTGTTTTTT CASRPLNEKLFF 12 TRBJ1-4 NA TRBV28 NA
TGTGCCAGCATAGAGAGGGGCTGGGGTAATGAGCAGTTCTTC CASIERGWGNEQFF 14 TRBJ2-1 NA TRBV6-1 NA
TGCGCCAGCAGCCCGGGAGCCACCCTGGACTATGGCTACACCTTC CASSPGATLDYGYTF 15 TRBJ1-2 NA TRBV5-1 NA
TGTGCCAGCAGCTTAGCCCAAGGCCGGCTAGAAAAACTGTTTTTT CASSLAQGRLEKLFF 15 TRBJ1-4 few TRBV7-9 NA
TGCAGCGGCAAGGGACAGGGATCTGGTAGCACTGAAGCTTTCTTT CSGKGQGSGSTEAFF 15 TRBJ1-1 NA TRBV29-1 TRBD1
TGTGCCAGCTCCCCAGGGACAGCCTCTAATGAAAAACTGTTTTTT CASSPGTASNEKLFF 15 TRBJ1-4 NA TRBV18 TRBD1
TGCGCCAGCACCCCCTTAACACAGGGTTACGGTGAAAAACTGTTTTTT CASTPLTQGYGEKLFF 16 TRBJ1-4 NA TRBV5-1 NA
TGTGCCAGCAGTTCACTGTCTAGCGGGAAAGAGACCCAGTACTTC CASSSLSSGKETQYF 15 TRBJ2-5 NA TRBV27 TRBD2
TGTGCCAGCAAGAAAGGGGATGACTATGGCTACACCTTC CASKKGDDYGYTF 13 TRBJ1-2 few TRBV2 NA
TGTGCCACTAGAAGTATACAGGGGGGCGGCTACACCTTC CATRSIQGGGYTF 13 TRBJ1-2 few TRBV2 TRBD1
TGTGCCTGGAGAGGCCTAGACCTGACCGGGGAGCTGTTTTTT CAWRGLDLTGELFF 14 TRBJ2-2 few TRBV30 NA
TGTGCCAGCATCGACGACAGGGATACCTATGAAGCTTTCTTT CASIDDRDTYEAFF 14 TRBJ1-1 NA TRBV21-1 NA
TGTGCCAGCAGCTTAGGGGGTGAAGGTGAGCAGTTCTTC CASSLGGEGEQFF 13 TRBJ2-1 once TRBV7-2 NA
TGTGCCAGCTCACGGGGGGTAATCGGAAACACCATATATTTT CASSRGVIGNTIYF 14 TRBJ1-3 NA TRBV18 NA
TGTGCCAGCAGTGACGGTGGTTGGGAAAAACTGTTTTTT CASSDGGWEKLFF 13 TRBJ1-4 NA TRBV2 NA
TGTGCCAGCAGCGTAGATGGGGACACCTCCTACAATGAGCAGTTCTTC CASSVDGDTSYNEQFF 16 TRBJ2-1 once TRBV9 NA
TGTGCCAGCAGCTTGATGACCGGATCTAACTATGGCTACACCTTC CASSLMTGSNYGYTF 15 TRBJ1-2 few TRBV5-6 NA
TGTGCCAGCAGCGTACAGGGGGGTGGCTACACCTTC CASSVQGGGYTF 12 TRBJ1-2 few TRBV9 TRBD1